There are many counts of the clone carrying this T cell receptor beta chain. As yet, its antigen is unknown. This entry is derived from a study of immune heterogeneity within non-small cell lung tumors. TCR beta CDR3 was amplified by multiplex PCR, first round ten to eleven cycles, 32 V and 13 J primers. TCRdb re-called the multiplex PCR reads through MiXCR, storing one row per CDR3 protein. The table includes 2,500 to 3,000 distinct CDR3 sequences, 26% detected once. Regarding the study as a whole: Site-unique high-frequency clones occurred alongside identical dominant CDR3 beta clonotypes that recurred across tumor sites within a patient. Local T-cell repertoire clonality was correlated with local tumor mutational burden, and the correlation was positive. It was moderate in strength but statistically significant (R roughly 0.35). The repertoire of each individual patient held high-frequency T-cell receptor beta clonotypes that were largely distinct from those of other patients.

Each sample used approximately 590 ng of genomic DNA from bulk tumor tissue. Doctors removed several biopsies from each primary tumor during surgery, keeping them far apart. Undergoing curative surgery were patients whose non-small cell lung cancer was untreated and newly diagnosed. This receptor was identified in a man aged 45 to 65 with non-small cell lung cancer. The sequenced material came from lung tumor tissue.

The CDR3 region has the DNA TGCAGTGCCACGACTAGCGGGAGGTCGCCCACCGGGGAGCTGTTTTTT. The encoded protein is CSATTSGRSPTGELFF. The rearrangement links TRBV20-1 to TRBJ2-2, with 13 bases that match TRBD2. The germline V gene encodes CDR1 DFQATT and CDR2 SNEGSKA (reference sequence). This CDR3 region has 16 residues. V lost 6 bases to trimming and J lost 4 bases; unmatched junction nucleotides: 8.